A selection of T cell receptor beta chains follows, all from one sample in a study of T cells in narcolepsy. TCRdb's copy holds only in-frame clones and misses some; the assay was immunoSEQ multiplex PCR. The sample gives some 30,000 clones, about 87% of which show up once; roughly 0.89% is in the top ten. Input material: memory (CD45RA-) CD4+ T cells from blood. The receptors here all came from a human donor in good health. CDR3s leave out the opening cysteine and the closing phenylalanine or tryptophan. The D gene is left open where the match is weak.

v_call	j_call	d_call	cdr3_aa
TRBV5-1	TRBJ2-7	TRBD1	ASSTIGQGEEQY
TRBV11-1	TRBJ1-2	TRBD1	ASSSPGTGDGYT
TRBV30	TRBJ1-1	TRBD1	AWRTGTANTEAF
TRBV6-6	TRBJ2-1	.	ASFGSPPYNEQF
TRBV2	TRBJ1-5	.	AIRTGLLGHQPQH
TRBV7-9	TRBJ2-1	.	ASSLEGPEQF
TRBV2	TRBJ2-7	.	ASSQGHRRDEQY
TRBV5-1	TRBJ1-1	.	ASSLAALGTEAF
TRBV5-4	TRBJ1-1	.	ASSPWAARDTEAF
TRBV5-1	TRBJ1-1	TRBD1	ASSLGPTGTANTEAF
TRBV19	TRBJ1-6	.	ASSFAGVNSPLH
TRBV7-2	TRBJ2-6	.	ASSLDGAGANVLT
TRBV7-3	TRBJ2-2	TRBD2	ASSPTTSGKSNTGELF
TRBV7-3	TRBJ2-2	.	ASSLDANTGELF
TRBV6-5	.	.	ASSSSYSYEQY
TRBV5-1	TRBJ2-7	.	ASSLASVGLAYEQY
TRBV7-2	TRBJ2-6	TRBD1	ASSLDRTGKYVLT
TRBV2	TRBJ2-3	TRBD2	ASSGLAGGLGGGTQY
TRBV19	TRBJ1-4	.	ASSIPPTNEKLF
TRBV12-5	TRBJ2-7	.	ASGSHRDPYEQY
TRBV9	TRBJ2-7	.	ASSVGAASEAYEQY
TRBV6-1	TRBJ1-2	TRBD1	ASRTGIYGYT
TRBV28	TRBJ1-1	TRBD1	ASRAPRDRGPEAF
TRBV19	TRBJ1-5	.	ASTLNRVDYQPQH
TRBV11-2	TRBJ1-6	.	ASSLDDQGHSPLH
TRBV5-6	TRBJ1-2	.	ASSLGVQGYT
TRBV25-1	TRBJ2-1	TRBD2	ASSNYGGRVDEQF
TRBV9	TRBJ1-4	.	ASSVLGTPNEKLF
TRBV4-3	TRBJ1-6	.	ASSQSRLGENSPLH
TRBV18	TRBJ2-3	TRBD1	ASSTGGAIGDTQY
TRBV6-5	TRBJ1-4	TRBD1	ASRQTGNNEKLF
TRBV4-2	TRBJ2-1	TRBD2	ASSQGTSGGVTYNEQF
TRBV2	TRBJ2-1	.	ASVTSLSGNEQF
TRBV7-9	TRBJ2-5	TRBD1	ASSVPTGGGETQY
TRBV9	TRBJ2-5	.	ASSVGTTLETQY
TRBV2	TRBJ2-7	TRBD1	ASSGSDRVAYEQY
TRBV25-1	TRBJ2-7	TRBD1	ASSDPHRGESYEQY
TRBV5-6	TRBJ2-2	.	ASSPRGAPTGELF
TRBV2	TRBJ2-1	.	ASSDRFLDEQF
TRBV30	TRBJ1-5	.	AWSTGGASNQPQH
TRBV5-4	TRBJ2-1	TRBD1	ASSSDRGNYNEQF
TRBV6-5	TRBJ2-7	.	ASSHNTGHEQY
TRBV5-4	TRBJ2-7	.	ASSLAQASLGYEQY
TRBV5-8	TRBJ1-6	.	ASIPGARNSPLH
TRBV6-5	TRBJ1-2	TRBD1	ASSKGGNLYGYT
TRBV6-5	TRBJ1-4	.	ASSYRGTNEKLF
TRBV18	TRBJ2-5	.	ASSPPAASGEQY
TRBV6-5	TRBJ2-7	.	ASSYSTGTYEQY
TRBV5-1	TRBJ2-7	TRBD2	ASSPLLAGVNEQY
TRBV5-4	TRBJ1-2	TRBD1	ASSWGQGALGYGYT
TRBV6-5	TRBJ1-4	TRBD1	ASRPERTGGEKLF
TRBV19	TRBJ1-5	.	ASTPDLLYQPQH
TRBV7-2	TRBJ2-1	TRBD2	ASSSAGLAEWGDNEQF
TRBV19	TRBJ2-3	TRBD1	ASSGSDRVTDTQY
TRBV7-2	TRBJ1-1	TRBD1	ASSWQGALNTEAF
TRBV13	TRBJ2-5	.	ASSPKSWRGGEQY
TRBV19	TRBJ1-5	.	ASSIQGRNQPQH
TRBV7-6	TRBJ1-1	.	ASSLGQSNTEAF
TRBV14	TRBJ2-1	TRBD2	ASSQTSGSGSEQF
TRBV5-1	TRBJ2-3	.	ASSWDDKSTDTQY